What follows are 7 T cell receptor beta chains derived from one specimen sequenced in a study of CD8 T cells in ankylosing spondylitis. One entry per CDR3 protein, called by TCRdb with MiXCR from the 5' RACE reads. This table holds some 250,000 distinct CDR3 sequences, 8.6% found once. The specimen was blood, either unsorted or a sorted T cell fraction (not recorded which). These receptors were collected from a male donor with ankylosing spondylitis or in good health (not recorded which).

In this sample, this clonotype turned up many times. This sequence joins TRBV18 and TRBJ2-7; D is unclear. Germline V lookup: CDR1 KGHSH, CDR2 LQKENI. V was pared by 1 base and J by 6 bases, with 16 bases between. This CDR3 is 15 amino acids long. CDR3 in amino acids: CASSPRGSINVEQYF. CDR3 DNA: TGTGCCAGCTCACCACGTGGCAGTATCAATGTCGAGCAGTACTTC. Full variable domain (missing parts from reference TRBV18 and TRBJ2-7): NAGVMQNPRHLVRRRGQEARLRCSPMKGHSHVYWYRQLPEEGLKFMVYLQKENIIDESGMPKERFSAEFPKEGPSILRIQQVVRGDSAAYFCASSPRGSINVEQYFGPGTRLTVT.

This clonotype was counted at least ten times. The chain combines TRBV5-1 with TRBJ2-1; TRBD2 aligns across 8 bases. Losses at the gene ends were 1 base for V and 7 bases for J; bases not matched to a gene: 7. The V gene's germline CDR1 is SGHRS and CDR2 YFSETQ. CDR3 size: 15 residues. This CDR3 reads CASSLYGGAENEQFF. CDR3 coding DNA: TGCGCCAGCAGCTTGTACGGGGGGGCCGAGAATGAGCAGTTCTTC.

CDR3 nucleotides: TGCAGTGCTAGAGATCCCGGGGCAAGCTCCTACAATGAGCAGTTCTTC. Its translation is CSARDPGASSYNEQFF. The chain is built from TRBV20-1 and TRBJ2-1, with D perhaps assigned TRBD1 or TRBD2 (5 bases each). Trimming left V 0 bases short and J 0 bases short, with 12 bases between. Germline CDR1 and CDR2: DFQATT and SNEGSKA (reference sequence). This CDR3 region has 16 residues.

This clonotype showed up many times. Relative to the germline gene, one junction end is altered; a read error may explain this. This rearrangement joins TRBV12-3 or TRBV12-4 to TRBJ2-1; 15 bases are a match to TRBD2. The length of the CDR3 is 11 residues. This CDR3 is CASSYGTSGGF. The CDR3 DNA follows: TGTGCCAGCAGTTATGGGACTAGCGGGGGGTTC.

In the case of this clonotype: This may stem from a read error, because a much larger clone lies one nucleotide away. The rearrangement links TRBV6-1 to TRBJ1-5; D is unclear. The CDR3 has 13 amino acids. Germline CDR1 and CDR2: MNHNS and SASEGT. The V and J ends lost 5 bases and 5 bases respectively, with 10 bases between them. The CDR3 DNA sequence: TGTGCCAGCAGTCCTGGCGGCCATCAGCCCCAGCATTTT. Translated: CASSPGGHQPQHF.

This clonotype was picked up many times. The rearrangement links TRBV6-5 to TRBJ2-5; D possibly corresponds to TRBD1 (6 bases). Trimming pared 10 bases from V and 9 bases from J, leaving 18 bases between. CDR1 is MNHEY, CDR2 SVGAGI, per germline. The CDR3 is 12 amino acids. CDR3 nucleotides: TGTGCCACGCACAGGGAGCGCAGTGCCCAGTACTTC. Protein product: CATHRERSAQYF.

This clonotype was recorded many times. The V gene is TRBV20-1, the J gene TRBJ2-1, with D possibly being TRBD1 (7 bases). The CDR3 is 15 residues long. Trimming took off 3 bases at V and 6 bases at J, with 18 bases between the two ends. From germline, CDR1 is DFQATT and CDR2 SNEGSKA (reference sequence). The CDR3 is CSASRFGQGGNEQFF. CDR3 nucleotide sequence: TGCAGTGCTAGCCGGTTCGGTCAGGGGGGCAATGAGCAGTTCTTC.